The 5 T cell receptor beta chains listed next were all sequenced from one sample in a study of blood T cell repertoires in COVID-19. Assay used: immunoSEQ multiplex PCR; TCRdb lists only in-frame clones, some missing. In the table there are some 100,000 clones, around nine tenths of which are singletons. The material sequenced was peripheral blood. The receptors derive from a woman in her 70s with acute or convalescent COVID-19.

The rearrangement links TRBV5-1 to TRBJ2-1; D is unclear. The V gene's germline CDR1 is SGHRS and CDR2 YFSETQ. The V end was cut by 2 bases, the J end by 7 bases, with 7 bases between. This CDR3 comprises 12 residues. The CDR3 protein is CASSFPSNEQFF. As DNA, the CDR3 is TGCGCCAGCAGCTTCCCGTCGAATGAGCAGTTCTTC.

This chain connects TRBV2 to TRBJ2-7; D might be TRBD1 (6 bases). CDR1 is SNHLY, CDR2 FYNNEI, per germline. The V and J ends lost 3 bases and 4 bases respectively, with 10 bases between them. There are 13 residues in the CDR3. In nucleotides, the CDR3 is TGTGCCAGCAGTGAGGGGGCGATTTACGAGCAGTACGTC. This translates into CASSEGAIYEQYV.

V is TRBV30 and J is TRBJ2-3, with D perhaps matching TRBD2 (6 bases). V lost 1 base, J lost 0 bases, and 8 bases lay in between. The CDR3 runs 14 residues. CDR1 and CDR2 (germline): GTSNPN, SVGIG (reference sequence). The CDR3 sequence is CAWSAGTSTDTQYF. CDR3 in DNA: TGTGCCTGGAGTGCGGGGACTAGCACAGATACGCAGTATTTT. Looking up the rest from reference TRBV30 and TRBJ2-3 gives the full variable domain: SQTIHQWPATLVQPVGSPLSLECTVEGTSNPNLYWYRQAAGRGLQLLFYSVGIGQISSEVPQNLSASRPQDRQFILSSKKLLLSDSGFYLCAWSAGTSTDTQYFGPGTRLTVL.

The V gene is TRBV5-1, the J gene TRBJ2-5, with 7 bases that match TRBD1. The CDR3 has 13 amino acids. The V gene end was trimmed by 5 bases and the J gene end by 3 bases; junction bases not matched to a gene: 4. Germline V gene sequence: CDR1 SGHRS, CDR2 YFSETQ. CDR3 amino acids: CASRPGTEETQYF. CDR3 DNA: TGCGCCAGCAGGCCCGGGACAGAAGAGACCCAGTACTTC.

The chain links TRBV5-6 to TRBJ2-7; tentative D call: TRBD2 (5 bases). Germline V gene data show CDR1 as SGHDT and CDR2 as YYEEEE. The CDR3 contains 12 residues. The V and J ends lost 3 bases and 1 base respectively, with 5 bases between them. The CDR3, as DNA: TGTGCCAGCAGCTCGGGGTCCTACGAGCAGTACTTC. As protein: CASSSGSYEQYF.